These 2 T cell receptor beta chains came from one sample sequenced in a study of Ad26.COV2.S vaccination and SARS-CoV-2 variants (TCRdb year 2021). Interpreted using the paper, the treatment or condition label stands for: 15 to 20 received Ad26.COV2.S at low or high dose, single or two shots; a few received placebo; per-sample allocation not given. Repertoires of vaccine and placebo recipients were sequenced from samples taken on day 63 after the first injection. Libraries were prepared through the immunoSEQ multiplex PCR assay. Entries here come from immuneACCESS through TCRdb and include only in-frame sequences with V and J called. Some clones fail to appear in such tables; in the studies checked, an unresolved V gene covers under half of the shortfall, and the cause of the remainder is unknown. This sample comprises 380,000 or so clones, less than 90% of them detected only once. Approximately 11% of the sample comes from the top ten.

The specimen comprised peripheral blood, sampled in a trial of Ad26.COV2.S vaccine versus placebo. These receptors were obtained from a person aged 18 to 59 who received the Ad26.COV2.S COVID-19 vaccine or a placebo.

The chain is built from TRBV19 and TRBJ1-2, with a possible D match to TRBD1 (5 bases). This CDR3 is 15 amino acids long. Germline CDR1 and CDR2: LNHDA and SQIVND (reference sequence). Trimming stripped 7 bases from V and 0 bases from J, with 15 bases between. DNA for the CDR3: TGTGCCAGTATGTCGGGGGGGGATTCTAACTATGGCTACACCTTC. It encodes CASMSGGDSNYGYTF. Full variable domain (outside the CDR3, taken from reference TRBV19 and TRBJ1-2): DGGITQSPKYLFRKEGQNVTLSCEQNLNHDAMYWYRQDPGQGLRLIYYSQIVNDFQKGDIAEGYSVSREKKESFPLTVTSAQKNPTAFYLCASMSGGDSNYGYTFGSGTRLTVV.

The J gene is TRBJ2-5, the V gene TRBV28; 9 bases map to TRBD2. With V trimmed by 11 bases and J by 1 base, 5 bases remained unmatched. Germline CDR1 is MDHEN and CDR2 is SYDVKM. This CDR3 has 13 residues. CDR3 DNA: TGTGCCGCGGCGGGAGGGCCCCAAGAGACCCAGTACTTC. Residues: CAAAGGPQETQYF.